The text below deals with one T cell receptor beta chain. This receptor's antigen is unknown. Qualities for individual bases were not recorded, and no much larger clone is one base off. The data were obtained in a study of blood T cell repertoires in COVID-19 (TCRdb year 2020). In the study overall: Samples from collaborators originated in the United States, Italy and Spain and spanned both the acute and convalescent phases of COVID-19. The material from the prospective study consisted of cDNA or gDNA derived from T cells, B-cell-depleted T cells, or PBMCs. Deeply sampled blood TCRbeta repertoires from subjects exposed to, actively infected with, or recovered from COVID-19 were included in the dataset. A freely available public database, intended as a resource for researchers studying the immune response to SARS-CoV-2, is where the repertoires were released. Samples were obtained from the ongoing ImmuneRACE study (first 160 participants) and from approximately 1,200 subjects provided by 6 global collaborators. The sample metadata nearly always contained a de-identified subject ID, COVID-19 status, age in years and sex. Where HLA class I and class II types were available, the types were taken from metadata supplied by the sample provider, not from assay-based typing. On the study overall, not on this receptor specifically: Clinical and demographic metadata were provided uncurated, with the amount varying by source and participant.

The CDR3 contains 14 residues, cysteine and phenylalanine counted. Only the CDR3 DNA is retained, 42 bases long and in frame from the first base. The germline V gene (reference sequence) gives CDR1 as LGHDT and CDR2 as YNNKEL. V and J are truncated by 1 base and 7 bases respectively, leaving an intervening sequence of 13 bases. Collaborating institutions collected whole blood in K2EDTA tubes following their own protocols. Collaborator samples were shipped for TCRbeta analysis as frozen whole blood, isolated PBMCs, or DNA extracted from either sample type. TCRbeta CDR3 regions were amplified from genomic DNA using the immunoSEQ Assay, a bias-controlled multiplex PCR. The authors' pipeline ran thus. The number of nucleated cells in each sample was estimated by amplification of reference gene primers within the assay. To quantify the absolute abundance of each unique TCRbeta CDR3 rearrangement, sequence reads were collapsed and filtered. For each sample, productive Simpson clonality was calculated as the square root of Simpson's diversity index over productive rearrangements. What TCRdb holds here is the immuneACCESS table cut down to in-frame rearrangements. Part of the clones is not present; checked against another copy, under half of the missing clones reflect an unresolved V gene, and the others are unexplained. V, J and clone size are those of that table, while D and trimming were read from the DNA. The sample table shows 150,000 to 200,000 clones, and around 76% are seen once. The leading ten clones occupy 8.4% of the sample.

The V and J genes are TRBV3-1 (or the pseudogene TRBV3-2) and TRBJ2-5; the D region possibly corresponds to TRBD2 (5 bases align). The sample comprised peripheral blood. The sequence was collected from a woman aged 70 to 79 with acute or convalescent COVID-19. The CDR3 region has the sequence CASSQGGAEGTQYF. In nucleotides, the sequence is TGTGCCAGCAGCCAAGGGGGAGCCGAAGGGACCCAGTACTTC.